This T cell receptor (beta chain) was sequenced in a study of blood T cell repertoires in COVID-19 (dated by TCRdb to the early 2020s). Notes on the research overall: Samples covering the acute and convalescent phases of COVID-19 were provided by collaborators in the United States, Italy and Spain. The material from the prospective study consisted of cDNA or gDNA derived from T cells, B-cell-depleted T cells, or PBMCs. Deeply sampled blood TCRbeta repertoires from subjects exposed to, actively infected with, or recovered from COVID-19 were included in the dataset. The repertoires were released in a freely available public database meant as a resource for research on the immune response to SARS-CoV-2. The samples were drawn from the first 160 participants of the ongoing ImmuneRACE study and from over a thousand subjects provided by 6 global collaborators. The sample metadata nearly always contained a de-identified subject ID, COVID-19 status, age in years and sex. Where HLA class I and class II types were available, the types were taken from metadata supplied by the sample provider, not from assay-based typing.

In Seattle, one collaborating source enrolled patients while the infection was active and tracked those patients longitudinally over the course of disease. Whole blood was collected in K2EDTA tubes by collaborating institutions according to the institutions' own protocols. For TCRbeta analysis, collaborator samples were shipped as frozen whole blood, as isolated PBMCs, or as DNA extracted from either sample type. As concerns this clone: There is no known antigen for this receptor. Base-call qualities are not available, and no considerably larger clone is one nucleotide away.

The paper's findings and limits, for the study overall: Clinical and demographic metadata were provided uncurated, with the amount varying by source and participant.

TCRbeta CDR3 regions were amplified from genomic DNA using the immunoSEQ Assay, a bias-controlled multiplex PCR. The source study handled its data this way. The number of nucleated cells in each sample was estimated from the amplification of reference gene primers within the assay. To quantify the absolute abundance of each unique TCRbeta CDR3 rearrangement, sequence reads were collapsed and filtered. Productive Simpson clonality was computed per sample as the square root of Simpson's diversity index over productive rearrangements. In TCRdb, the immuneACCESS table is reduced to in-frame sequences with V and J assigned. These tables do not hold every clone; where another copy was compared, an unresolved V gene accounts for under half, and the others remain unexplained. For V, J and clone size, that table is used; D and trimming come from the DNA. Within this sample are under 250,000 clones, with 80% to 95% of them counted one time only. The ten biggest clones cover around 0.83% of the sample.

The germline V gene provides CDR1 SGHVS and CDR2 FNYEAQ. V is trimmed back by 2 bases and J by 1 base, and the junction contains 2 bases that no gene match accounts for. The CDR3 sequence holds 15 residues, the cysteine and phenylalanine included. CDR3 DNA is the only sequence kept; it has 45 bases, read in frame from the first base. This clonotype was obtained from a man aged 30-40 years with COVID-19, enrolled during active disease. The chain uses TRBV7-6 and TRBJ2-3, and TRBD2 aligns with 8 junction nucleotides. The material sequenced was peripheral blood. The CDR3 reads as follows: CASSLTGGGTDTQYF. The DNA sequence is TGTGCCAGCAGCTTAACGGGGGGGGGCACAGATACGCAGTATTTT.